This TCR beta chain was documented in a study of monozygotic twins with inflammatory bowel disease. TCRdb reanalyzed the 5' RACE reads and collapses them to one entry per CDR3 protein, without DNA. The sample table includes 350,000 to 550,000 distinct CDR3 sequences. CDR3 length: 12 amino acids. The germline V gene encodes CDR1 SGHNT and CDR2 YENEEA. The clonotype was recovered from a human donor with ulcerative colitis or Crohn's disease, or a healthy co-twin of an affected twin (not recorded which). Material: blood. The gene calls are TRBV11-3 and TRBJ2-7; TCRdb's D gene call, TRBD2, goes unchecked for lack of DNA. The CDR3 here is CASSFTEGEQYF.